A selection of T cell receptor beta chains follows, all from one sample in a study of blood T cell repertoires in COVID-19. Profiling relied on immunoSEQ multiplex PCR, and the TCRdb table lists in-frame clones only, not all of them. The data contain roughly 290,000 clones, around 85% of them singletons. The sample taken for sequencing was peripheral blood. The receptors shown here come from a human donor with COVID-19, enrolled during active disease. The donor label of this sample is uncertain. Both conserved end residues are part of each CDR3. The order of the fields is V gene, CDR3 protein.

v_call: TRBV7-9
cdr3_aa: CASSTSAAGGYTF

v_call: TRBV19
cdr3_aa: CASSGPRMNTEAFF

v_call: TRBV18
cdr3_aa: CASSPEQGVGYTF

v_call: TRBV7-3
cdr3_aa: CASSATSGRSYNEQFF

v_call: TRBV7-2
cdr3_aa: CASRLGQINQPQHF

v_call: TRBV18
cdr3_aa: CASSPSGRTNYGYTF

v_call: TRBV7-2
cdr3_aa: CASSLALLAGAYEQYF

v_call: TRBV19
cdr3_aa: CASSLASGTGGETQYF

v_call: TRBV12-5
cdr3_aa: CASALMDRLNTEAFF

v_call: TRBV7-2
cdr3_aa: CASTHRGGANYGYTF

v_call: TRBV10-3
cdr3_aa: CAISDQGSPGGYTF

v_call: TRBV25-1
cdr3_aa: CASSEAVAAYNEQFF

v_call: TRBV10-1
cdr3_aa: CASRGPGGEQFF

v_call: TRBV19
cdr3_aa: CASSNGVAAWGSAPGNQPQHF

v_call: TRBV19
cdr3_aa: CASSISRVRGYTF

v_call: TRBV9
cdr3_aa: CASSAHSSSQGETQYF

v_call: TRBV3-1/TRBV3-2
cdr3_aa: CASSQEAGLAVEQFF

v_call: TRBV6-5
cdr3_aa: CASSLDRGSYSPLHF

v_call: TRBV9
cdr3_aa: CASSVGSQDGYTF

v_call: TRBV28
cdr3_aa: CASSLGGSYYEQYF

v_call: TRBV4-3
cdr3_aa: CASSQEDTVTYEQYF

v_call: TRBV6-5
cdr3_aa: CASSRRQGMGTEAFF

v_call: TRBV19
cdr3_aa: CATGDRGLGYTF

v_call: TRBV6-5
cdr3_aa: CASTGTGTGSTEAFF

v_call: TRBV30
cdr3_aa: CAWNRDNYNSPLHF

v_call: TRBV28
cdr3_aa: CASSPNDWGYMETQYF